The 15 T cell receptor beta chains listed next were all sequenced from one sample in a study of T cells after yellow fever vaccination (dated by TCRdb to the late 2010s). The treatment or condition label of this sample denotes: live attenuated yellow fever vaccine strain. Libraries were built with 5' RACE. The data were produced on an Illumina NovaSeq 6000. Clones were called with MiXCR by TCRdb after fastp trimmed the public reads at Q25, and only in-frame beta chains were retained. Entries that share a CDR3 protein sequence are merged under the most common genes and DNA. Within this sample are 250,000 to 400,000 distinct CDR3 sequences, with over 4% of them counted one time only. The top ten hold approximately 25% of the sample. Here the sequenced sample was PBMCs, taken 5 days after the yellow fever booster vaccination. Receptors were obtained from a man aged 18 to 30 who received the YFV17D yellow fever vaccine.

This clonotype was counted only a few times. The gene calls are TRBV12-3 or TRBV12-4 and TRBJ1-2, with 8 positions matching TRBD1. V trimming: 5 bases; J trimming: 8 bases; junction bases outside the gene matches: 7. This CDR3 is 13 amino acids long. The CDR3 nucleotides are TGTGCCAGCAGTAGGGACAGGCGATCGGGCTACACCTTC. Translation gives CASSRDRRSGYTF.

This clonotype appeared a few times. The V gene is TRBV5-4, the J gene TRBJ2-6, with TRBD1 as a possible D gene (5 bases). The V and J ends lost 2 bases and 4 bases respectively, with 13 bases between them. The CDR3 contains 16 residues. Germline V gene data show CDR1 as SGHNT and CDR2 as YYREEE (reference sequence). The CDR3 DNA is TGTGCCAGCAGCTTCTCAGGGTTGGGAGGGGCCAACGTCCTGACTTTC. Amino acid sequence: CASSFSGLGGANVLTF.

This clonotype was counted a few times. This sequence joins TRBV18 and TRBJ2-5; no definite D call. The CDR3 totals 14 residues. Trimming removed 1 base at V and 5 bases at J, with 11 bases between. CDR1 is KGHSH and CDR2 is LQKENI in the germline V gene. CDR3 bases: TGTGCCAGCTCACCACGACGAAGTTTGGAGACCCAGTACTTC. This sequence encodes CASSPRRSLETQYF.

This chain connects TRBV6-2 or TRBV6-3 to TRBJ2-2; 10 bases fit TRBD1. Trimming cost V 2 bases and J 4 bases; bases outside gene matches: 7. This CDR3 region has 17 residues. Germline V gives CDR1 MNHEY, CDR2 SVGEGT. CDR3 in amino acids: CASSYPYDRGPTGELFF. CDR3 coding DNA: TGTGCCAGCAGTTACCCTTATGACAGGGGGCCCACCGGGGAGCTGTTTTTT.

This clonotype was counted ten times or more. This chain joins TRBV10-2 and TRBJ2-1, with 8 bases that match TRBD2. This CDR3 has 14 amino acids. Trimming removed 6 bases from V and 2 bases from J; junction bases left unmatched: 3. CDR1 WSHSY and CDR2 SAAADI come from the germline V gene. CDR3 loop: CASRGTSTYNEQFF. CDR3 in DNA: TGCGCCAGCAGGGGGACTAGTACCTACAATGAGCAGTTCTTC.

This clonotype appeared a few times. The chain recombines TRBV4-3 with TRBJ2-3; D not certain. The ends were cut back, 0 bases at V and 4 bases at J, with 11 bases in the middle. Germline V CDR1 and CDR2: LGHNA, YSLEER. The CDR3 covers 15 residues. The CDR3 is CASSQDPLTADTQYF. The CDR3 coding sequence is TGCGCCAGCAGCCAAGATCCTCTTACAGCAGATACGCAGTATTTT.

This clonotype has just a few counts. In DNA form, the CDR3 reads TGTGCCAGCAGTGGGAGACAGGGGTACACCGGGGAGCTGTTTTTT. Its protein is CASSGRQGYTGELFF. The chain carries TRBV6-1 and TRBJ2-2; 8 bases fit TRBD1. Germline V gene data show CDR1 as MNHNS and CDR2 as SASEGT. The CDR3 loop spans 15 amino acids. The J segment lost 3 bases and the V segment lost 4 bases, leaving 4 bases of the junction unmatched.

The chain uses TRBV28 and TRBJ2-3, with 9 bases identical to TRBD1. The V segment lost 3 bases and the J segment 7 bases; nucleotides outside the gene matches: 17. Looked up from germline, CDR1 is MDHEN and CDR2 is SYDVKM. The CDR3 extends over 18 amino acids. CDR3 coding DNA: TGTGCCAGCAGTTTCATCGGACAGGGGTTTTCTCGGCTAAATACGCAGTATTTT. Its protein is CASSFIGQGFSRLNTQYF.

This clonotype was detected a few times. CDR3 DNA sequence: TGCAGCCCTCCAACGGAGGACGGGACAGATACGCAGTATTTT. Translating it yields CSPPTEDGTDTQYF. The chain uses TRBV29-1 and TRBJ2-3; D might be TRBD2 (5 bases). Trimming removed 8 bases from V and 3 bases from J, with 18 bases in between. CDR1 is SQVTM, CDR2 ANQGSEA, per germline. The CDR3 runs to 14 residues.

This sequence joins TRBV5-4 and TRBJ2-3; TRBD2 agrees at 7 bases. CDR3 length: 16 amino acids. J was trimmed by 1 base and V by 4 bases; bases with no gene match: 9. Germline V gene sequence: CDR1 SGHNT, CDR2 YYREEE (reference sequence). CDR3 sequence reads: CASSNPIAGRTDTQYF. The CDR3 nucleotides read TGTGCCAGCAGCAATCCCATAGCGGGCCGCACAGATACGCAGTATTTT.

J is TRBJ2-3 and V is TRBV4-2; 7 bases agree with TRBD2. The CDR3 runs 19 residues. Unmatched junction bases numbered 14, after V lost 0 bases and J lost 2 bases. Germline CDR1 and CDR2: LGHNA and YNFKEQ. DNA for the CDR3: TGTGCCAGCAGCCAAGAACGACAAACCTTCAGCGGGGCCACAGATACGCAGTATTTT. Its translation is CASSQERQTFSGATDTQYF.

This clonotype was seen a few times. The chain recombines TRBV9 with TRBJ2-2; 9 bases agree with TRBD1. CDR3 size: 14 residues. The V gene's germline CDR1 is SGDLS and CDR2 YYNGEE. V was pared by 3 bases and J by 7 bases, with 4 bases of the junction left unmatched. CDR3 protein: CASSATGGSGELFF. The CDR3 nucleotides are TGTGCCAGCAGCGCGACAGGGGGTAGCGGGGAGCTGTTTTTT.

This clonotype was picked up many times. An end of the junction differs from the germline gene, which may be a read error. The chain is built from TRBV4-2 and TRBJ1-2, with TRBD1 matching over 12 bases. Germline loops: CDR1 LGHNA, CDR2 YNFKEQ. The CDR3 loop spans 14 amino acids. The CDR3 sequence: CASSHARDRGRLLF. CDR3 nucleotide sequence: TGTGCCAGCAGCCATGCCCGGGACAGGGGGCGACTCCTCTTC.

This clonotype came up a few times. The chain combines TRBV12-3 or TRBV12-4 with TRBJ2-5, with 15 bases that match TRBD2. V shed 8 bases, J shed 5 bases, and the junction held 3 bases outside the gene matches. This CDR3 has 14 residues. The CDR3 region has the DNA TGTGCCAGCCGGACTAGCGGGGGGGCCGAGACCCAGTACTTC. This encodes CASRTSGGAETQYF.

The CDR3 reads CASSQDGQRIYGYTF. Here the CDR3 DNA reads TGTGCCAGCAGCCAAGACGGACAGAGAATCTATGGCTACACCTTC. The chain links TRBV3-1 to TRBJ1-2, with a possible D match to TRBD1 (6 bases). Trimming took off 0 bases at V and 4 bases at J, with 12 bases between the two ends. The germline CDR1 and CDR2 sequences are LGHDT and YNNKEL (reference sequence). The CDR3 has 15 residues.